The clone carrying this T cell receptor (beta chain) appeared once. The antigen is unknown. CDR3 size: 16 residues. Germline CDR1 SGHTA, CDR2 FQGNSA. Between the trimmed V and J ends, which lost 5 bases and 3 bases, there was a span of 19 bases. The sample comes from a study of T cells in Graves' hyperthyroidism and ophthalmopathy. What was amplified from RNA transcripts were TCR beta CDR3 regions. HTBI primers were used for first-round RT-PCR of the TCR CDR3. TCRdb fed the multiplex PCR reads into MiXCR, producing one record per CDR3 protein. The sample yields approximately 590,000 distinct CDR3 sequences, around 42% seen once. Findings of the study overall: Prediction of ophthalmopathy progression came a median around 6 months pre-onset. Within blood appeared most thyroid clonotypes that had expanded above 0.001.

This chain uses TRBV7-2 with TRBJ1-2; no definite D call. Sequencing was carried out using peripheral blood or thyroid tissue (not recorded which). This clonotype originated in a woman aged 18-35 years with Graves' hyperthyroidism. DNA for the CDR3: TGTGCCAGCAGCCAAGTTGAGTGGGCGCGGGACTATGGCTACACCTTC. Residues: CASSQVEWARDYGYTF. The whole variable domain, remainder taken from reference TRBV7-2 and TRBJ1-2, is GAGVSQSPSNKVTEKGKDVELRCDPISGHTALYWYRQSLGQGLEFLIYFQGNSAPDKSGLPSDRFSAERTGGSVSTLTIQRTQQEDSAVYLCASSQVEWARDYGYTFGSGTRLTVV.